The source of this T cell receptor (beta chain) is a study of cytomegalovirus exposure and HLA in healthy donors (dated by TCRdb to the late 2010s). Background on the whole study: An earlier analysis of a few hundred of the donors reported about 280 Gb of sequence data and 100 million to 120 million unique TCR beta sequences obtained from some 170 million T cells. Approximately 300 gigabases of sequencing data and about 92 million unique TCR sequences made up an early release that covered some 640 HLA-typed donors. The genetic ancestry cluster associated with self-reported Caucasian donors included roughly 84% of the 300 to 400 genotyped donors. The study aimed to test whether cataloging public T cell receptors could reveal signatures of past pathogen exposure. The study profiled the T cell repertoires of hundreds of subjects by immunosequencing and related them to cytomegalovirus serostatus. A separate validation cohort of roughly 130 different subjects was used in addition to the roughly 720-subject first cohort. The study combined high-throughput TCR immunosequencing, statistical association of individual TCRs with disease status, and machine learning to predict cytomegalovirus infection status. A later analysis re-examined previously published TCR beta repertoires from roughly 650 donors and added high-resolution HLA genotyping to investigate patterns of TCR occurrence. In the later analysis, no new phenotypic data were used to find candidate immune exposures; instead, reliance was placed on TCR beta sequences and their occurrence across donors. An earlier analysis of nearly 600 of the donors applied high-throughput TCR beta sequencing to assess whether each TCR beta V gene segment acted as functional or pseudogenic. Donor age, sex, ethnicity and CMV serostatus were collected together with the repertoire data. A later genetic analysis used genome-wide SNP genotypes for about 60% of the roughly 700 donors, treating that subset as a discovery cohort. Every discovery cohort repertoire had been produced on one sequencing platform. Both class I and class II loci were covered by HLA typing, at four-digit resolution. Typing coverage varied by locus: roughly 620-640 donors for A, B, C, DRB1 and DQB1; roughly 510 for DQA1; some 610 for DPA1; 450 to 480 for DPB1. Roughly 5 DR-DQ haplotypes were treated as single units for association and clustering because of strong linkage in the cohort. On average, roughly 200,000 unique TCR beta nucleotide sequences were sequenced per donor among fewer than 500 genotyped donors of the cohort, with roughly 18% of those sequences being non-productive.

A distance of 11 bases separates the germline ends of V and J, which lose 5 bases and 0 bases respectively. Per the germline V gene, SGHVS is the CDR1 and FQNEAQ is the CDR2. From its cysteine to its phenylalanine, the CDR3 spans 15 amino acids. CDR3 DNA only is kept here, 45 bases in frame from base 1. In total, roughly 710 healthy bone marrow donors made up the cohort. Cohort members were all nominally healthy when sampled, although unrecorded immune exposures were likely present. Of the approximately 700 cohort members, about 280 had positive CMV serostatus and approximately 360 had negative CMV serostatus, and CMV serostatus was not recorded for the donor. A peripheral blood sample was collected from each donor, and TCR beta sequencing was performed on peripheral blood mononuclear cells. Genomic DNA was extracted from the blood cell samples with the Qiagen DNeasy Blood Extraction Kit. Here is what the overall study found, with its caveats: Roughly uniform sequencing depth across donors was assumed in presence/absence analyses, although this assumption may not hold. When HLA alleles, especially DR and DQ, strongly co-occurred, attributing TCR associations to individual alleles was difficult. According to a later analysis, most CMV-associated TCR beta chains appeared to be HLA-restricted, and the HLA associations seemed to be driven largely by CMV exposure. In a later analysis, HLA-associated TCR beta chains were found to be more clonally expanded and to have lower generation probabilities than equally common non-associated chains. A later genetic analysis associated a missense DCLRE1C variant with V-gene and J-gene trimming of TCR beta chains, and an independent cohort replicated the association. HLA typing was unavailable for some donors at each locus, so association tests used only the typed subset. For the cohort, immune exposure information was limited to CMV serostatus. A later analysis found that TCR association rates varied across HLA loci, with DRB1 alleles showing the most associated TCRs and HLA-C alleles the fewest. A further reported finding was that TCR beta sequences accurately predicted the HLA-A and HLA-B alleles for most subjects in the first cohort. Most TCR sequences were observed very rarely across donors, whereas some public TCRs were present in many individuals. Correlated functional status among segregating V segments might reflect linkage disequilibrium, but an unknown experimental factor could not be ruled out. Cytomegalovirus status was reported to be diagnosed by the classifier with high specificity and sensitivity in both the original and validation cohorts. A later analysis associated some 17,000 TCR beta sequences with specific HLA alleles at a false discovery rate of 0.05. In this cohort, only TCR beta chains were sequenced, and detectable features were limited by the absence of alpha or paired-chain data. A cluster of highly shared sequence variants was judged likely to represent a technical artifact of the sequencing pipeline. The authors suggested that the approach could potentially be generalized to other disease states and immunological phenotypes. The study listed 164 TCR beta chains as associated with cytomegalovirus. The 87-base-pair reads could not distinguish some IMGT-functional V segments, including TRBV6-2 and TRBV6-3, so those segments were excluded. In a later analysis, several top co-occurrence clusters were reported to appear linked to parvovirus B19, influenza, CMV and Epstein-Barr virus. The earlier analysis of fewer than 750 of the donors excluded over 15 rarely observed V segments, including chromosome 9 orphons, because counts were too low. In an earlier analysis of 587 of the donors, most TCR beta V segments appeared in productive rearrangements about 90% or about 30% of the time, broadly matching IMGT annotations. Compared with the roughly 600-donor mean, donors in an Asian-associated ancestry cluster had fewer N-insertions in productive TCRs, according to a later genetic analysis. Three of the identified cytomegalovirus-associated TCR beta chains were confirmed in vitro to be specific for cytomegalovirus antigens.

As for this clone: Its antigen is not yet known. No qualities accompany the bases; no much larger clone lies one base away.

Libraries were made using the immunoSEQ multiplex PCR assay. For the multiplex PCR, a mixture combining 60 forward primers for TCR Vbeta segments and 13 reverse primers for TCR Jbeta segments was used. The CDR3 region of rearranged TCR beta genes was amplified from genomic DNA by a multiplex PCR assay. On the Illumina HiSeq System, the amplified TCR beta libraries were sequenced as 87-base-pair reads. Per the original workflow: Across the 700 or so repertoires, a later analysis counted approximately 75 million unique TCR beta chains, around 11 million of which were shared by at least two donors. To remove PCR and sequencing errors, raw reads were error-corrected and collapsed into unique sequences using a nearest-neighbor algorithm that merged closely related sequences. To assign V, D and J gene segments, CDR3 sequences were aligned to IMGT reference sequences. For a sequence to be retained, a match of at least six nucleotides was required to both a V gene segment and a J gene segment. A rearrangement was called productive if the CDR3 had no stop codons and remained in frame with V and J, and every other rearrangement was called non-productive. Following IMGT convention, CDR3 was defined as the stretch from the second conserved V-encoded cysteine to the conserved J-encoded phenylalanine. The earlier analysis of about 570 of the donors excluded any sequence lacking an unambiguous match to a single V gene segment. In an earlier analysis of approximately 590 of the donors, V segments were called functional above 56.7% productive rearrangements and were called segregating when the between-donor standard deviation exceeded 5%. A statistical classification framework was built for diagnosing cytomegalovirus status from the catalog of TCR beta chain sequences. V and J gene assignment, in a later analysis, came from comparing TCR nucleotide sequences with IMGT/GENE-DB human TR gene sequences. In a later analysis, CDR3 sequences and most-parsimonious VDJ recombination scenarios were assigned using the TCRdist pipeline. In a later analysis, every TCR beta chain was defined by the combination of its CDR3 amino acid sequence and its V-gene family, and reads without a unique V-gene family were dropped. In a later analysis, approximately 590 highly shared, low-generation-probability nucleotide sequences were removed to address suspected cross-contamination and a sequencing artifact. For each public chain, a later analysis derived a clonal expansion index from normalized ranks of inferred template counts within each repertoire. In a later analysis, generation probabilities were computed using a VDJ recombination model fitted to out-of-frame rearrangements, and the results were checked against IGoR. Hypergeometric tests were used in a later analysis to score TCR-TCR, TCR-HLA and TCR-CMV co-occurrence, with a repertoire-size bias correction applied to the TCR pairs. False discovery rates were estimated in a later analysis by permuting HLA or CMV assignments 20 times. In a later analysis, co-occurring TCRs were grouped using DBSCAN, with TCRdist sequence similarity added in when clustering inside HLA-allele-positive subsets. For co-occurrence clustering, repertoires with fewer than 30,000 or more than 120,000 public chains were excluded, along with roughly 5 repertoires with anomalous nucleotide sharing. The table comes from immuneACCESS by way of TCRdb, which keeps in-frame sequences with V and J called. Part of the clones is missing from these tables; in studies checked, under half for an unresolved V gene and the rest for unknown reasons. V, J and clone size were drawn from that table, and D and trimming were deduced from the DNA. This sample lists 150,000 to 200,000 clones; more than 60% were detected once. Of the sample, roughly 2.5% is held by the ten largest clones.

Sequences were obtained from PBMCs. This clonotype originated in a human donor in good health. This sequence uses TRBV7-8 and TRBJ1-3, and perhaps TRBD1 as D gene, on 6 matching bases. CDR3 protein: CASSLQGISGNTIYF. The sequence in DNA is TGTGCCAGCAGCCTCCAGGGGATCTCTGGAAACACCATATATTTT.